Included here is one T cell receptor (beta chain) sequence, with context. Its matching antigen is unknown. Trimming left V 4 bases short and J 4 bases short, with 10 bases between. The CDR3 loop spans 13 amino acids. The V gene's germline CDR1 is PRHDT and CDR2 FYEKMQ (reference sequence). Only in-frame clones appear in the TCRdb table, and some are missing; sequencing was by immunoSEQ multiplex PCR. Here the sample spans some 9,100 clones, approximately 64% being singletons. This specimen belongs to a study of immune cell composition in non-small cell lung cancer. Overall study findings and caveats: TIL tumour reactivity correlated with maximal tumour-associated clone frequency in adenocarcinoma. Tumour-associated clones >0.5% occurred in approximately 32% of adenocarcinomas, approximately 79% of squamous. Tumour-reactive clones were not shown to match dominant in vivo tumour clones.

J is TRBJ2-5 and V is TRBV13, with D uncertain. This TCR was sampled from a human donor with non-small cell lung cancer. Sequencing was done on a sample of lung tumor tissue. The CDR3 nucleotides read TGTGCCAGCAGCTATTATAAAGGAGAGACCCAGTACTTC. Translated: CASSYYKGETQYF.